One and the same sample provided the 5 T cell receptor beta chains below, sequenced in a study of T cells in Graves' hyperthyroidism and ophthalmopathy (dated by TCRdb to the late 2010s). To prepare the library, multiplex PCR was applied. Sequencing was performed on an Illumina HiSeq 2000. TCR beta CDR3 regions were amplified from RNA transcripts. The TCR CDR3 was subjected to a first round of RT-PCR using the HTBI primer set and the Qiagen OneStep RT-PCR kit. TCRdb reprocessing: public reads trimmed at Q25 with fastp, clones called with MiXCR, in-frame beta chains kept. Records with the same CDR3 protein are collapsed into one entry carrying the most frequent genes and DNA. The sample table records some 600,000 distinct CDR3 sequences; roughly 46% of these occur just once. The ten biggest clones cover roughly 8.2% of the sample. The specimen was peripheral blood or thyroid tissue (not recorded which). The receptors here all came from a young woman with Graves' hyperthyroidism. Donor details come from another sample of the same person, matched by shared clones.

As concerns this clonotype: Because the CDR3 is missing its conserved closing phenylalanine or tryptophan, this is likely a read error. The chain is built from TRBV19 and TRBJ2-5; D not certain. With 6 bases removed from V and 0 bases from J, the gap between germline ends came to 8 bases. CDR1 LNHDA and CDR2 SQIVND come from the germline V gene (reference sequence). The CDR3 is made up of 13 amino acids. The CDR3 DNA reads TGTGCCAGTAGCCCCCCACACCAAGAGACCCAGTACTCC. It encodes CASSPPHQETQYS.

This clonotype showed up many times. This rearrangement joins TRBV14 to TRBJ1-1; D call uncertain. The CDR3 contains 16 residues. The germline CDR1 and CDR2 sequences are SGHDN and FVKESK. V was cut by 0 bases and J by 0 bases, with 11 bases left in between. The CDR3 region is CASSQDSADLNTEAFF. For the CDR3, the DNA is TGTGCCAGCAGCCAAGATAGTGCGGACTTGAACACTGAAGCTTTCTTT. Full variable domain (missing parts from reference TRBV14 and TRBJ1-1): EAGVTQFPSHSVIEKGQTVTLRCDPISGHDNLYWYRRVMGKEIKFLLHFVKESKQDESGMPNNRFLAERTGGTYSTLKVQPAELEDSGVYFCASSQDSADLNTEAFFGQGTRLTVV.

At least ten counts were recorded for this clonotype. This sequence joins TRBV10-3 and TRBJ2-7, with 11 bases fitting TRBD1. CDR3 size: 13 residues. Germline loops: CDR1 ENHRY, CDR2 SYGVKD. Germline trimming cut 8 bases from V and 2 bases from J; bases unmatched to any gene: 2. The CDR3 reads CAIGGQGAYEQYF. Here the CDR3 DNA reads TGTGCCATCGGGGGACAGGGGGCCTACGAGCAGTACTTC.

The chain combines TRBV7-2 with TRBJ1-4; 7 bases line up with TRBD1. Trimming cost V 6 bases and J 7 bases; bases outside gene matches: 14. Germline V gene sequence: CDR1 SGHTA, CDR2 FQGNSA. CDR3 length equals 16 residues. The CDR3 here is CASSPQGGQVLEKLFF. The CDR3 nucleotides read TGTGCCAGCAGTCCTCAGGGGGGACAAGTCCTTGAAAAACTGTTTTTT.

This sequence joins TRBV7-2 and TRBJ2-7; the D gene is possibly TRBD2 (6 bases). CDR3 length: 16 amino acids. In germline, CDR1 is SGHTA, CDR2 FQGNSA. V gave up 1 base and J gave up 1 base, with 14 bases separating them. In nucleotides, the CDR3 is TGTGCCAGCAGCTTAGGGCTTCGGGAGCCATCCTACGAGCAGTACTTC. Its translation is CASSLGLREPSYEQYF.